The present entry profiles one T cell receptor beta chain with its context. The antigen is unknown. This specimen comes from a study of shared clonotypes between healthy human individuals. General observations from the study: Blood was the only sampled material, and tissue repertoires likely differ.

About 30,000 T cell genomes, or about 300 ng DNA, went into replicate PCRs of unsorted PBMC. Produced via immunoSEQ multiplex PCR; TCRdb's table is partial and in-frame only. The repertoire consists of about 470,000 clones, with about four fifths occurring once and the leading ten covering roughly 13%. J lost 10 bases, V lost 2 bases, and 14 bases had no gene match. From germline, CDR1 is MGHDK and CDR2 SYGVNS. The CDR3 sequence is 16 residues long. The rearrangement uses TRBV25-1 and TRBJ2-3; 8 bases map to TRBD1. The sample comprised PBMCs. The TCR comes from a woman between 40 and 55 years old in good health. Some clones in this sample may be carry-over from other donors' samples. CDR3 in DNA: TGTGCCAGCAGTGAACCCCCCGGGACAGGCTACGAATCGCAGTATTTT. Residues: CASSEPPGTGYESQYF. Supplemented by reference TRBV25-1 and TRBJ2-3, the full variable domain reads EADIYQTPRYLVIGTGKKITLECSQTMGHDKMYWYQQDPGMELHLIHYSYGVNSTEKGDLSSESTVSRIRTEHFPLTLESARPSHTSQYLCASSEPPGTGYESQYFGPGTRLTVL.